A single sample gave rise to the 25 T cell receptor beta chains below, sequenced in a study of siplizumab effects on memory and regulatory T cells. TCRdb's table, derived via immunoSEQ multiplex PCR, lists solely in-frame clones and lacks some. This table holds 80,000 to 130,000 clones, roughly 94% found once. The source material was Tregs sorted from blood. The receptors were sampled from a human donor in good health.

The chain is built from TRBV18 and TRBJ2-7; 11 nucleotides align to TRBD2. This CDR3 region has 12 residues. Germline lookup yields CDR1 KGHSH and CDR2 LQKENI. V was clipped by 1 base and J by 12 bases; unmatched bases: 2. DNA of the CDR3: TGTGCCAGCTCACCACTTAGCGGGAGGGCGTACTTC. It codes for CASSPLSGRAYF.

The chain carries TRBV29-1 and TRBJ1-2, with a tentative D call TRBD1 (6 bases). V lost 7 bases, J lost 4 bases, and 13 bases lay in between. CDR3 length: 12 amino acids. Germline V gene data show CDR1 as SQVTM and CDR2 as ANQGSEA. The CDR3 nucleotides read TGCAGCGATATACAGGGAGTCTATGGCTACACCTTC. Amino acid sequence: CSDIQGVYGYTF.

The CDR3 is CASSLDPGGGQPQHF. CDR3 in DNA: TGTGCCAGCAGCTTGGACCCAGGGGGAGGGCAGCCCCAGCATTTT. The rearrangement uses TRBV5-4 and TRBJ1-5; the match to TRBD1 covers 7 bases. Germline trimming cut 0 bases from V and 7 bases from J; bases unmatched to any gene: 7. The CDR3 is 15 amino acids. CDR1 SGHNT and CDR2 YYREEE come from the germline V gene (reference sequence).

CDR3 in amino acids: CASSLKWGSFSGNTIYF. Here the CDR3 DNA reads TGTGCCAGCAGCTTAAAGTGGGGTAGCTTCTCTGGAAACACCATATATTTT. The J gene is TRBJ1-3, the V gene TRBV7-8; D gene unclear. Germline V lookup: CDR1 SGHVS, CDR2 FQNEAQ. This CDR3 comprises 17 residues. Trimming removed 2 bases from V and 0 bases from J, with 14 bases in between.

CDR3 sequence reads: CASGLGVDNEQFF. The DNA of the CDR3 is TGTGCTAGTGGTCTAGGCGTCGACAATGAGCAGTTCTTC. The rearrangement links TRBV12-5 to TRBJ2-1; D is ambiguous. CDR1 is LGHNT and CDR2 is FRNRAP in the germline V gene. V was shortened by 5 bases and J by 5 bases, with 10 bases between the two germline ends. The CDR3 loop spans 13 amino acids.

The rearrangement links TRBV30 to TRBJ2-7; TRBD2 is a possible D gene (6 bases). Germline CDR1 is GTSNPN and CDR2 is SVGIG (reference sequence). Trimming removed 8 bases from V and 2 bases from J, with 10 bases in between. The CDR3 extends over 11 amino acids. In nucleotides, the CDR3 is TGTGCCGTAGCGGAAACCTACGAGCAGTACTTC. Translation: CAVAETYEQYF.

The rearrangement joins TRBV5-6 to TRBJ2-2, with a weak D call TRBD1 (6 bases). CDR3 length equals 16 residues. V was pared by 4 bases and J by 1 base, with 14 bases between. Germline assignment: CDR1 SGHDT and CDR2 YYEEEE. The CDR3 DNA reads as TGTGCCAGCAGCCAATCACGCAGGGGGAACACCGGGGAGCTGTTTTTT. It codes for CASSQSRRGNTGELFF.

The chain recombines TRBV19 with TRBJ1-5, with D unclear. V was pared by 4 bases and J by 1 base, with 11 bases between. Germline CDR1 and CDR2: LNHDA and SQIVND (reference sequence). The CDR3 sequence is 15 residues long. The CDR3 region is CASSTTGGSNQPQHF. DNA of the CDR3: TGTGCCAGTAGTACCACCGGAGGGAGCAATCAGCCCCAGCATTTT.

The chain recombines TRBV6-5 with TRBJ1-5, with TRBD1 identical over 7 bases. J gave up 11 bases and V 6 bases, and 7 bases lay outside the gene matches. The germline gives CDR1 MNHEY, CDR2 SVGAGI. CDR3 length: 12 residues. The CDR3 coding sequence is TGTGCCAGCAGACAGGGCCAGGGGGCCCAGCATTTT. Protein product: CASRQGQGAQHF.

The chain has TRBV7-9 and TRBJ2-7, with no clear D. This CDR3 comprises 12 residues. The V end lost 5 bases, the J end lost 3 bases, and 8 bases lay between the germline ends. Germline V gene lookup returns CDR1 SEHNR and CDR2 FQNEAQ (reference sequence). CDR3 in amino acids: CASSLPSYEQYF. CDR3 nucleotide sequence: TGTGCCAGCAGCCTACCGAGCTACGAGCAGTACTTC.

V and J are TRBV6-6 and TRBJ1-2; D gene ambiguous. Trimming took 2 bases from V and 5 from J, leaving 9 bases between them. Germline V gene data show CDR1 as MNHNY and CDR2 as SVGAGI (reference sequence). CDR3 length: 13 amino acids. CDR3 loop: CASSYGQSYGYTF. The CDR3, as DNA: TGTGCCAGCAGTTACGGCCAGAGTTATGGCTACACCTTC.

This chain uses TRBV5-1 with TRBJ1-1; 12 nucleotides line up with TRBD1. The V segment lost 4 bases and the J segment 3 bases; nucleotides outside the gene matches: 7. Germline assignment: CDR1 SGHRS and CDR2 YFSETQ. CDR3 length: 16 amino acids. CDR3 DNA sequence: TGCGCCAGCAGCATCCGGGACAGGGGGCGGTACACTGAAGCTTTCTTT. Translation gives CASSIRDRGRYTEAFF.

The chain combines TRBV28 with TRBJ2-1; 7 nucleotides align to TRBD1. V was pared by 6 bases and J by 0 bases, with 5 bases of the junction left unmatched. Germline V gene lookup returns CDR1 MDHEN and CDR2 SYDVKM. This CDR3 spans 15 amino acids. CDR3 sequence reads: CASRGTDSSYNEQFF. The DNA of the CDR3 is TGTGCCAGCAGAGGGACAGACTCCTCCTACAATGAGCAGTTCTTC.

The chain recombines TRBV19 with TRBJ2-2; weak D call: TRBD2 (5 bases). CDR3 length: 17 amino acids. Trimming removed 7 bases from V and 5 bases from J, with 23 bases in between. Germline values: CDR1 LNHDA, CDR2 SQIVND (reference sequence). The CDR3 protein is CASNLGGGRINTGELFF. CDR3 DNA: TGTGCCAGTAACCTCGGAGGTGGACGGATTAATACCGGGGAGCTGTTTTTT. The full variable domain, in which reference TRBV19 and TRBJ2-2 provide the parts outside the CDR3, is DGGITQSPKYLFRKEGQNVTLSCEQNLNHDAMYWYRQDPGQGLRLIYYSQIVNDFQKGDIAEGYSVSREKKESFPLTVTSAQKNPTAFYLCASNLGGGRINTGELFFGEGSRLTVL.

This sequence joins TRBV29-1 and TRBJ2-7; D may match TRBD1 or TRBD2 (5 bases each). The ends were cut back, 2 bases at V and 5 bases at J, with 19 bases in the middle. Germline lookup yields CDR1 SQVTM and CDR2 ANQGSEA. The CDR3 is 15 residues long. This chain's CDR3 is CSVETWDRGVHEQYF. Here the CDR3 DNA reads TGCAGCGTTGAAACGTGGGACCGAGGGGTCCACGAGCAGTACTTC.

V and J are TRBV28 and TRBJ2-5, with a possible D match to TRBD1 (5 bases). The CDR3 runs to 15 residues. The V gene lost 6 bases and the J gene lost 2 bases, with 16 bases spanning the gap. Germline V gives CDR1 MDHEN, CDR2 SYDVKM. CDR3 amino acids: CASSLHGAAQETQYF. The CDR3 DNA reads as TGTGCCAGCAGCCTCCATGGGGCAGCACAAGAGACCCAGTACTTC.

CDR3 bases: TGTGCCAGCAGCTTCGAACTAGCGGTCCGAAACATTCAGTACTTC. Translated: CASSFELAVRNIQYF. V is TRBV5-8 and J is TRBJ2-4; TRBD2 agrees at 8 bases. The CDR3 sequence is 15 residues long. Germline values: CDR1 SGHTS, CDR2 YDEGEE. Trimming removed 2 bases from V and 6 bases from J; junction bases left unmatched: 7.

The chain recombines TRBV5-1 with TRBJ2-1; D remains unclear. The CDR3 runs 15 residues. V lost 6 bases, J lost 0 bases, and 13 bases lay in between. Germline CDR1 reads SGHRS; CDR2 reads YFSETQ. The CDR3 nucleotides are TGCGCCAGCAAATTCGCCAGCAGCTCCTACAATGAGCAGTTCTTC. Residues: CASKFASSSYNEQFF.

This clone appeared once. The V call is TRBV4-1, the J call TRBJ1-2; 7 positions match TRBD1. Germline CDR1 reads MGHRA; CDR2 reads YSYEKL. Germline trimming cut 3 bases from V and 0 bases from J; bases unmatched to any gene: 7. The CDR3 is 16 amino acids. DNA of the CDR3: TGCGCCAGCAGCCAGGCCTTTGGGACAGCTAACTATGGCTACACCTTC. Its protein product is CASSQAFGTANYGYTF.

This clone came up once. The gene calls are TRBV5-1 and TRBJ1-1, with D possibly being TRBD1 (6 bases). The germline CDR1 and CDR2 sequences are SGHRS and YFSETQ. This CDR3 contains 14 residues. V was shortened by 5 bases and J by 11 bases, with 22 bases between the two germline ends. CDR3 sequence: CASSSRRGAGSAFF. The CDR3, as DNA: TGCGCCAGCAGTTCCCGACGGGGGGCAGGTTCGGCTTTCTTT.

The chain couples TRBV27 to TRBJ1-2; D gene ambiguous. This CDR3 is 13 amino acids long. Between the trimmed V and J ends, which lost 2 bases and 5 bases, there was a span of 9 bases. The germline CDR1 and CDR2 sequences are MNHEY and SMNVEV (reference sequence). The CDR3 region has the DNA TGTGCCAGCAGTTTAGTTGACGGGTATGGCTACACCTTC. Amino acid sequence: CASSLVDGYGYTF.

The chain is built from TRBV28 and TRBJ1-1; a weak D match, TRBD1 (6 bases). The CDR3 consists of 13 residues. Germline V gene data show CDR1 as MDHEN and CDR2 as SYDVKM. V was clipped by 6 bases and J by 5 bases, with 13 bases between them. In DNA form, the CDR3 reads TGTGCCAGCAGGCTAGGGGGTAAAACTGAAGCTTTCTTT. Its translation: CASRLGGKTEAFF. Full variable domain (outside the CDR3, taken from reference TRBV28 and TRBJ1-1): DVKVTQSSRYLVKRTGEKVFLECVQDMDHENMFWYRQDPGLGLRLIYFSYDVKMKEKGDIPEGYSVSREKKERFSLILESASTNQTSMYLCASRLGGKTEAFFGQGTRLTVV.

The rearrangement links TRBV5-3 to TRBJ2-1, with D possibly being TRBD2 (6 bases). TRBV5-3 is classed as an ORF, of uncertain function. This CDR3 region has 15 residues. V was cut by 4 bases and J by 6 bases, with 17 bases left in between. This CDR3 is CARSHEAGSGNEQFF. CDR3 coding DNA: TGTGCCAGAAGCCACGAGGCGGGGAGCGGCAATGAGCAGTTCTTC.

The chain links TRBV6-6 to TRBJ2-7, with 8 bases identical to TRBD2. The germline CDR1 and CDR2 sequences are MNHNY and SVGAGI (reference sequence). The CDR3 runs to 14 residues. With V trimmed by 5 bases and J by 4 bases, 7 bases remained unmatched. As DNA, the CDR3 is TGTGCCAGCAGTAATCCGGGAGGGGGGTACGAGCAGTACTTC. Its translation is CASSNPGGGYEQYF.

The rearrangement uses TRBV7-9 and TRBJ2-1, with D unclear. Per the germline V gene, CDR1 is SEHNR and CDR2 is FQNEAQ (reference sequence). CDR3 length equals 12 residues. The germline V and J ends were trimmed by 1 base and 10 bases, with 8 bases remaining between them. The CDR3 DNA follows: TGTGCCAGCAGCTTAGTAGGCTTAGAGCAGTTCTTC. Protein sequence: CASSLVGLEQFF.